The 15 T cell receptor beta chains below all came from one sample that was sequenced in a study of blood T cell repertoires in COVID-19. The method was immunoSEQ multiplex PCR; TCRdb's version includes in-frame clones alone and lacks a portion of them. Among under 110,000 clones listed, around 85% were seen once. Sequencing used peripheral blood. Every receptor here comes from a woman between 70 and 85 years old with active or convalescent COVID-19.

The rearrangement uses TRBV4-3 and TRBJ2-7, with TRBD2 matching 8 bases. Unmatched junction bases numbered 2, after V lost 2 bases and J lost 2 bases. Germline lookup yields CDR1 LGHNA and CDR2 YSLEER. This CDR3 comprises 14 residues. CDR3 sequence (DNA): TGCGCCAGCAGCCAACTAGCGGGTACCTACGAGCAGTACTTC. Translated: CASSQLAGTYEQYF.

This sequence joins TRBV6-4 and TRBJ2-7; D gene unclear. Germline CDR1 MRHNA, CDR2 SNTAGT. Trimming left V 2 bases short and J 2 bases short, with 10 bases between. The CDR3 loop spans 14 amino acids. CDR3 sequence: CASSDRGGAYEQYF. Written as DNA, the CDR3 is TGTGCCAGCAGTGACAGAGGCGGAGCCTACGAGCAGTACTTC.

The CDR3 region has the DNA TGTGCCAGCAGACTTACAGGGGGCAGCCCAGATACGCAGTATTTT. Protein: CASRLTGGSPDTQYF. V is TRBV6-5 and J is TRBJ2-3; 9 bases are a match to TRBD1. CDR1 MNHEY and CDR2 SVGAGI come from the germline V gene. CDR3 length: 15 residues. Germline trimming cut 6 bases from V and 4 bases from J; bases unmatched to any gene: 8.

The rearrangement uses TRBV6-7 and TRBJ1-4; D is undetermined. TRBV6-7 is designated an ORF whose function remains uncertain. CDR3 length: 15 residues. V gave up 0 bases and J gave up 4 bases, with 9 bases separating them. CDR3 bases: TGTGCCAGCAGTTACTCGAACAGACATAATGAAAAACTGTTTTTT. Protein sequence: CASSYSNRHNEKLFF.

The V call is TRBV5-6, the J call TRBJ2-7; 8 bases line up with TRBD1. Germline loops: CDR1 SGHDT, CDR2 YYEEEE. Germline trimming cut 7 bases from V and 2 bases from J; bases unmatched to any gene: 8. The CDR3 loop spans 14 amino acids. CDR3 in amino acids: CASAETGGPYEQYF. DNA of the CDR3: TGTGCCAGCGCGGAAACAGGGGGGCCCTACGAGCAGTACTTC.

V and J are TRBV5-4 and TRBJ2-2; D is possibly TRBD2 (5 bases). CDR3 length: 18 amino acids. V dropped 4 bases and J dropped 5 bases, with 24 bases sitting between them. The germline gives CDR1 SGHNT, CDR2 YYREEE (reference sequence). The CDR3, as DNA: TGTGCCAGCAGCCCCGGCGGGCAGGCCCGTAGAGGGACCGGGGAGCTGTTTTTT. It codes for CASSPGGQARRGTGELFF.

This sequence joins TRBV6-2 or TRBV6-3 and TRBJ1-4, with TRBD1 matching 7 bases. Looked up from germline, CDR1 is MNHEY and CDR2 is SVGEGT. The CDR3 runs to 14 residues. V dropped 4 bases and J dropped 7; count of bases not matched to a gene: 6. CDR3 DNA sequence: TGTGCCAGCAGTTCAGGGGGAGTTGGTGAAAAACTGTTTTTT. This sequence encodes CASSSGGVGEKLFF.

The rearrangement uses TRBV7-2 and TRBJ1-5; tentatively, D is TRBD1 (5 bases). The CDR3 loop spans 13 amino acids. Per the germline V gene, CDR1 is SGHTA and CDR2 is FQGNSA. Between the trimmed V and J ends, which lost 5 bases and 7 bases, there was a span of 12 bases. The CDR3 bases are TGTGCCAGCAGCCTACAGGTCAGACAGCCCCAGCATTTT. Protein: CASSLQVRQPQHF. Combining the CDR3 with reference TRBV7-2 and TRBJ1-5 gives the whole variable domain GAGVSQSPSNKVTEKGKDVELRCDPISGHTALYWYRQSLGQGLEFLIYFQGNSAPDKSGLPSDRFSAERTGGSVSTLTIQRTQQEDSAVYLCASSLQVRQPQHFGDGTRLSIL.

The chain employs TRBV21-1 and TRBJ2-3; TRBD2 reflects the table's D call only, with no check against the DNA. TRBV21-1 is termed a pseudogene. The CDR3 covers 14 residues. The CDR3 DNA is TGTGCCAGCACCGCAGGGGAGGGGACAGATACGCAGTATTTT. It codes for CASTAGEGTDTQYF.

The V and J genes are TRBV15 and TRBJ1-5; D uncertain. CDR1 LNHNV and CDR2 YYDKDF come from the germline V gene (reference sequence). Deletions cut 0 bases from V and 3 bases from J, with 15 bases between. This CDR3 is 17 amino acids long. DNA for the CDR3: TGTGCCACCAGCAGAGAAGATAAAGGGAGGGTCAATCAGCCCCAGCATTTT. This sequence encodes CATSREDKGRVNQPQHF. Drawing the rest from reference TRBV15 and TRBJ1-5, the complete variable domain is DAMVIQNPRYQVTQFGKPVTLSCSQTLNHNVMYWYQQKSSQAPKLLFHYYDKDFNNEADTPDNFQSRRPNTSFCFLDIRSPGLGDTAMYLCATSREDKGRVNQPQHFGDGTRLSIL.

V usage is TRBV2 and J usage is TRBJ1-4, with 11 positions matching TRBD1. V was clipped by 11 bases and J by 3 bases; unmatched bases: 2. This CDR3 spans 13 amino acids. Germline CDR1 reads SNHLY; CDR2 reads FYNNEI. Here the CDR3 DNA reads TGTGCCGGACAGGGGGCGGCTAATGAAAAACTGTTTTTT. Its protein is CAGQGAANEKLFF.

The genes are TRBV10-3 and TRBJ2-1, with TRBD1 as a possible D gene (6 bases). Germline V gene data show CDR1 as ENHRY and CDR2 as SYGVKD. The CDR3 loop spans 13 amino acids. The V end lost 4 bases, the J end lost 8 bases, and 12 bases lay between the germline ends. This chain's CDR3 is CAISGTGWDEQFF. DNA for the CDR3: TGTGCCATCAGTGGAACAGGGTGGGATGAGCAGTTCTTC.

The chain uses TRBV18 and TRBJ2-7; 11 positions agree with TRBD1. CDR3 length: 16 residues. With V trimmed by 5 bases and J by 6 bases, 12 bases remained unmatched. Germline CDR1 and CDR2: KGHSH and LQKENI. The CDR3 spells CASSELGQGATGEQYF. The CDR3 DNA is TGTGCCAGCTCAGAACTCGGACAGGGGGCAACAGGCGAGCAGTACTTC.

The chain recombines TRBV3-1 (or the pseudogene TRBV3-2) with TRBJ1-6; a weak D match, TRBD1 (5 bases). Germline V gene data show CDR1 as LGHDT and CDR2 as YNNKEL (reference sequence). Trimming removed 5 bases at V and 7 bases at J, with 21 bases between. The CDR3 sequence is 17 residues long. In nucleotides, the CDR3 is TGTGCCAGCAGCTTCCAGGGAGGGAGGTTGAGAAATTCACCCCTCCACTTT. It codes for CASSFQGGRLRNSPLHF.

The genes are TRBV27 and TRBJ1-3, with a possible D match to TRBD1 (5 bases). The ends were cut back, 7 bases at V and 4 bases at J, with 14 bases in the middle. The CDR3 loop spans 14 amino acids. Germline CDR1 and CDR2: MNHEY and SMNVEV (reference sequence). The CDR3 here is CASKAGQSGNTIYF. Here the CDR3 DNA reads TGTGCCAGCAAGGCAGGGCAATCAGGAAACACCATATATTTT.